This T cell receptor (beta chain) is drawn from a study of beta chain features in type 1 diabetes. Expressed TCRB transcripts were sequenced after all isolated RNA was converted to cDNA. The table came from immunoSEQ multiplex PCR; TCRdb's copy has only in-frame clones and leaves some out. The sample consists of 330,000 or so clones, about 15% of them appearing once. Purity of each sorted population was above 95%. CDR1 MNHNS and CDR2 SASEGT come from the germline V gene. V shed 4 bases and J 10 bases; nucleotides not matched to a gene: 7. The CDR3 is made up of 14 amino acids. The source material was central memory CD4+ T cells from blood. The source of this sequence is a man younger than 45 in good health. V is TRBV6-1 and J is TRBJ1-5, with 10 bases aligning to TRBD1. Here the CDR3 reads CASSGQGAQIPQHF. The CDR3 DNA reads TGTGCCAGCAGTGGACAGGGGGCCCAAATTCCCCAGCATTTT.